These 29 T cell receptor beta chains share one sample of origin, sequenced in a study of blood T cell repertoires in COVID-19. Method: immunoSEQ multiplex PCR; TCRdb's copy keeps in-frame clones and lacks some. The table records 120,000 to 150,000 clones, approximately 80% of them present only once. The sequenced material came from peripheral blood. The source is an elderly woman in a cohort sampled during active or convalescent COVID-19.

The gene calls are TRBV5-1 and TRBJ1-2, with 7 bases fitting TRBD1. Trimming removed 1 base from V and 8 bases from J; junction bases left unmatched: 8. The V gene's germline CDR1 is SGHRS and CDR2 YFSETQ. The CDR3 runs to 14 residues. CDR3 DNA sequence: TGCGCCAGCAGCTTGAGCAGGGGGGTAGAGGGCTACACCTTC. It codes for CASSLSRGVEGYTF.

This clone has a single count. CDR3 sequence reads: CASSEELNTEAFF. The CDR3 bases are TGTGCCAGCAGTGAAGAGCTAAACACTGAAGCTTTCTTT. The V call is TRBV2, the J call TRBJ1-1, with D unclear. The V end was cut by 1 base, the J end by 2 bases, with 5 bases between. This CDR3 has 13 residues. Germline lookup yields CDR1 SNHLY and CDR2 FYNNEI.

The chain has TRBV5-1 and TRBJ2-1; a possible D gene is TRBD2 (5 bases). The V gene lost 1 base and the J gene lost 9 bases, with 8 bases spanning the gap. Looked up from germline, CDR1 is SGHRS and CDR2 is YFSETQ. The length of the CDR3 is 12 residues. The CDR3 spells CASSLLAGEQFF. The CDR3 DNA follows: TGCGCCAGCAGCTTGCTAGCAGGTGAGCAGTTCTTC.

The rearrangement links TRBV19 to TRBJ1-2; 7 nucleotides align to TRBD1. Germline lookup yields CDR1 LNHDA and CDR2 SQIVND (reference sequence). The length of the CDR3 is 14 residues. Trimming removed 3 bases from V and 4 bases from J; junction bases left unmatched: 5. The CDR3 is CASSIRQGSYGYTF. The CDR3 bases are TGTGCCAGTAGTATTAGACAGGGTTCCTATGGCTACACCTTC.

This clone was detected only once. The V and J genes are TRBV6-4 and TRBJ1-5; D is ambiguous. The germline gives CDR1 MRHNA, CDR2 SNTAGT. Trimming cost V 2 bases and J 9 bases, with 14 bases left between them. The CDR3 has 14 residues. The CDR3 loop is CASSDARTELPQHF. CDR3 nucleotide sequence: TGTGCCAGCAGTGACGCCCGAACAGAACTGCCCCAGCATTTT.

The chain employs TRBV5-4 and TRBJ2-1; TRBD1 matches at 8 bases. The CDR3 is made up of 15 amino acids. CDR1 is SGHNT and CDR2 is YYREEE in the germline V gene (reference sequence). Trimming took 6 bases from V and 1 from J; bases not matched to a gene: 6. This CDR3 reads CASKQGGRSYNEQFF. The CDR3 region has the DNA TGTGCCAGCAAACAGGGGGGCCGGTCCTACAATGAGCAGTTCTTC.

The CDR3 bases are TGTGCCAGCAGCCTAGTACCGCTCCCAGCCACAGATACGCAGTATTTT. Protein product: CASSLVPLPATDTQYF. The rearrangement joins TRBV28 to TRBJ2-3, with D unresolved. In germline, CDR1 is MDHEN, CDR2 SYDVKM. The CDR3 covers 16 residues. The V end was cut by 6 bases, the J end by 2 bases, with 18 bases between. Using reference TRBV28 and TRBJ2-3 for the parts outside the CDR3, the full variable domain is DVKVTQSSRYLVKRTGEKVFLECVQDMDHENMFWYRQDPGLGLRLIYFSYDVKMKEKGDIPEGYSVSREKKERFSLILESASTNQTSMYLCASSLVPLPATDTQYFGPGTRLTVL.

The chain joins TRBV7-2 to TRBJ2-1; maybe TRBD2 (6 bases). The V gene's germline CDR1 is SGHTA and CDR2 FQGNSA. Trimming stripped 3 bases from V and 12 bases from J, with 9 bases between. This CDR3 spans 11 amino acids. The CDR3 protein is CASSLGDWQFF. DNA for the CDR3: TGTGCCAGCAGCTTGGGGGACTGGCAGTTCTTC. Looking up the rest from reference TRBV7-2 and TRBJ2-1 gives the full variable domain: GAGVSQSPSNKVTEKGKDVELRCDPISGHTALYWYRQSLGQGLEFLIYFQGNSAPDKSGLPSDRFSAERTGGSVSTLTIQRTQQEDSAVYLCASSLGDWQFFGPGTRLTVL.

The chain couples TRBV7-8 to TRBJ1-3; D is unresolved. V was pared by 3 bases and J by 8 bases, with 11 bases between. This CDR3 is 13 amino acids long. In germline, CDR1 is SGHVS, CDR2 FQNEAQ. This CDR3 reads CASSLKTVDTIYF. The CDR3 DNA sequence: TGTGCCAGCAGCTTGAAAACAGTGGACACCATATATTTT.

This chain uses TRBV3-1 (or the pseudogene TRBV3-2) with TRBJ2-1; 10 nucleotides match TRBD2. J gave up 4 bases and V 2 bases, and 8 bases lay outside the gene matches. Germline-derived CDR1 and CDR2 are LGHDT and YNNKEL (reference sequence). The CDR3 loop spans 17 amino acids. The CDR3 nucleotides read TGTGCCAGCAGCCAACTCCGCCTAGCGGGAGCATACAATGAGCAGTTCTTC. Translating it yields CASSQLRLAGAYNEQFF.

The V gene is TRBV7-2, the J gene TRBJ1-4; D ambiguous. CDR1 and CDR2 from the germline V gene are SGHTA and FQGNSA. Trimming cost V 4 bases and J 5 bases, with 8 bases left between them. This CDR3 is built from 13 residues. The CDR3 bases are TGTGCCAGCAGCTCAAGGCGGAATGAAAAACTGTTTTTT. Its translation: CASSSRRNEKLFF.

The chain combines TRBV19 with TRBJ2-2, with TRBD1 identical over 7 bases. The CDR3 contains 14 residues. The V and J ends lost 5 bases and 5 bases, in that order; junction bases with no gene match: 5. The germline CDR1 and CDR2 sequences are LNHDA and SQIVND (reference sequence). The DNA for the CDR3 is TGTGCCAGTAGTTCCGGACAGGCTACCGGGGAGCTGTTTTTT. Translation: CASSSGQATGELFF.

The chain carries TRBV4-1 and TRBJ2-5; 12 positions match TRBD2. V was pared by 1 base and J by 4 bases, with 7 bases of the junction left unmatched. The CDR3 has 17 amino acids. Germline lookup yields CDR1 MGHRA and CDR2 YSYEKL. CDR3 region: CASSQGKPGLAGETQYF. The CDR3 nucleotides read TGCGCCAGCAGCCAAGGGAAACCGGGACTAGCGGGAGAGACCCAGTACTTC.

The rearrangement links TRBV3-1 (or the pseudogene TRBV3-2) to TRBJ1-2, with 7 bases lining up with TRBD1. This CDR3 contains 15 residues. V dropped 1 base and J dropped 2; count of bases not matched to a gene: 4. Germline loops: CDR1 LGHDT, CDR2 YNNKEL (reference sequence). The CDR3 region has the DNA TGTGCCAGCAGCCAAGCGGGACAGACCAACTATGGCTACACCTTC. Translating it yields CASSQAGQTNYGYTF.

The chain couples TRBV6-5 to TRBJ2-1, with D possibly being TRBD1 (6 bases). V lost 4 bases to trimming and J lost 10 bases, with 17 bases between them. The germline CDR1 and CDR2 sequences are MNHEY and SVGAGI. This CDR3 is built from 14 residues. This CDR3 reads CASSSPSTGNEQFF. The CDR3 bases are TGTGCCAGCAGTTCCCCTTCGACAGGCAACGAGCAGTTCTTC.

The chain has TRBV5-4 and TRBJ2-2, with TRBD1 identical over 12 bases. The V and J ends lost 4 bases and 4 bases, in that order; junction bases with no gene match: 2. Germline assignment: CDR1 SGHNT and CDR2 YYREEE (reference sequence). The CDR3 extends over 15 amino acids. The CDR3 loop is CASSPGQGATGELFF. The CDR3 DNA is TGTGCCAGCAGCCCGGGACAGGGGGCCACCGGGGAGCTGTTTTTT.

V usage is TRBV2 and J usage is TRBJ1-2; D unclear. The CDR3 contains 11 residues. Germline V gives CDR1 SNHLY, CDR2 FYNNEI. The germline V and J ends were trimmed by 6 bases and 5 bases, with 7 bases remaining between them. The CDR3 protein is CASREEYGYTF. Written as DNA, the CDR3 is TGTGCCAGCAGGGAGGAATATGGCTACACCTTC.

This chain uses TRBV9 with TRBJ2-1; 7 positions agree with TRBD2. Germline V gene data show CDR1 as SGDLS and CDR2 as YYNGEE. J was trimmed by 0 bases and V by 3 bases; bases with no gene match: 3. The CDR3 contains 15 residues. The CDR3 protein is CASSETSISYNEQFF. CDR3 DNA: TGTGCCAGCAGCGAGACTAGCATCTCCTACAATGAGCAGTTCTTC.

This chain links TRBV5-1 with TRBJ2-1; 9 bases align to TRBD1. The V segment lost 3 bases and the J segment 8 bases; nucleotides outside the gene matches: 12. Germline CDR1 and CDR2: SGHRS and YFSETQ. CDR3 length: 16 residues. The CDR3 protein is CASSSRDRVLGDEQFF. The DNA for the CDR3 is TGCGCCAGCAGCTCCCGGGACAGGGTATTAGGGGATGAGCAGTTCTTC.

This clone was found once. The chain is built from TRBV7-3 and TRBJ2-3, with TRBD1 identical over 9 bases. Unmatched junction bases numbered 11, after V lost 5 bases and J lost 2 bases. Per the germline V gene, CDR1 is SGHTA and CDR2 is FQGTGA. The CDR3 has 17 residues. DNA of the CDR3: TGTGCCAGCAGCCCAGGACTGGGACAGGGTGACACAGATACGCAGTATTTT. Protein product: CASSPGLGQGDTDTQYF.

The rearrangement links TRBV20-1 to TRBJ1-2, with a tentative D call TRBD1 (5 bases). The length of the CDR3 is 13 residues. V was cut by 3 bases and J by 4 bases, with 12 bases left in between. Germline V gene sequence: CDR1 DFQATT, CDR2 SNEGSKA (reference sequence). The CDR3 DNA sequence: TGCAGTGCTAGTGACCCAGGGTCCTATGGCTACACCTTC. Its protein product is CSASDPGSYGYTF.

This rearrangement joins TRBV4-1 to TRBJ2-5; 8 bases are shared with TRBD1. The CDR3 totals 16 residues. CDR1 is MGHRA, CDR2 YSYEKL, per germline. The V segment lost 0 bases and the J segment 2 bases; nucleotides outside the gene matches: 5. The DNA for the CDR3 is TGCGCCAGCAGCCAAGACCGGACAGGGCTACAAGAGACCCAGTACTTC. This encodes CASSQDRTGLQETQYF.

CDR3: CASSVDPGGYEKLFF. CDR3 sequence (DNA): TGTGCCAGCAGCGTAGATCCTGGGGGCTATGAAAAACTGTTTTTT. The chain carries TRBV9 and TRBJ1-4; a weak D match, TRBD1 (6 bases). Germline loops: CDR1 SGDLS, CDR2 YYNGEE. The CDR3 has 15 amino acids. With 0 bases removed from V and 6 bases from J, the gap between germline ends came to 12 bases.

The chain has TRBV4-1 and TRBJ2-1, with TRBD2 matching 10 bases. Looked up from germline, CDR1 is MGHRA and CDR2 is YSYEKL. The CDR3 has 18 residues. J was trimmed by 3 bases and V by 0 bases; bases with no gene match: 8. This CDR3 reads CASSQDKMLAGGYNEQFF. The CDR3 bases are TGCGCCAGCAGCCAAGATAAAATGTTAGCGGGGGGCTACAATGAGCAGTTCTTC.

The genes are TRBV7-9 and TRBJ1-2; TRBD1 is a possible D gene (5 bases). Germline CDR1 and CDR2: SEHNR and FQNEAQ (reference sequence). CDR3 size: 13 residues. V lost 5 bases to trimming and J lost 4 bases, with 11 bases between them. The CDR3 bases are TGTGCCAGCAGCAGGGGTTCCGGCTATGGCTACACCTTC. It is translated as CASSRGSGYGYTF.

This clone has a single count. This sequence joins TRBV7-9 and TRBJ2-3; no reliable D call. Trimming cost V 2 bases and J 2 bases, with 8 bases left between them. Germline V gene lookup returns CDR1 SEHNR and CDR2 FQNEAQ (reference sequence). This CDR3 spans 14 amino acids. Here the CDR3 reads CASSLSQVTDTQYF. Written as DNA, the CDR3 is TGTGCCAGCAGCTTAAGCCAGGTCACAGATACGCAGTATTTT.

The chain couples TRBV9 to TRBJ1-2; no clear D. Germline CDR1 is SGDLS and CDR2 is YYNGEE. The CDR3 length is 14 residues. Trimming stripped 4 bases from V and 5 bases from J, with 15 bases between. CDR3 DNA sequence: TGTGCCAGCAGCAGACACGAGGACTTATATGGCTACACCTTC. The encoded protein is CASSRHEDLYGYTF.

This chain links TRBV28 with TRBJ2-3, with 9 positions matching TRBD1. The V gene end was trimmed by 5 bases and the J gene end by 4 bases; junction bases not matched to a gene: 13. Looked up from germline, CDR1 is MDHEN and CDR2 is SYDVKM. The CDR3 sequence is 17 residues long. CDR3 region: CASSPDFGTGSADTQYF. CDR3 nucleotide sequence: TGTGCCAGCAGTCCTGACTTCGGGACAGGGTCGGCAGATACGCAGTATTTT.

This chain uses TRBV7-3 with TRBJ1-6, with 8 bases fitting TRBD1. J lost 10 bases, V lost 5 bases, and 7 bases had no gene match. The CDR3 runs 14 residues. Looked up from germline, CDR1 is SGHTA and CDR2 is FQGTGA. CDR3 protein: CASSPGQGQSPLHF. In DNA form, the CDR3 reads TGTGCCAGCAGCCCAGGACAGGGTCAATCACCCCTCCACTTT.